This T cell receptor beta chain is from a study of CD8 T cells in ankylosing spondylitis. This clonotype has a handful of counts. The antigen remains unidentified. V was clipped by 8 bases and J by 4 bases, with 13 bases between them. Germline V gene data show CDR1 as ENHRY and CDR2 as SYGVKD. The CDR3 is 13 residues long. Each CDR3 protein gets one entry after TCRdb re-called the 5' RACE reads with MiXCR. Here the sample spans 750,000 to 850,000 distinct CDR3 sequences, 10% to 15% being singletons. Study-wide points: Within ankylosing spondylitis blood, a TCR beta motif made up of several highly homologous variants appeared to be characteristic.

The origin of this receptor is a male donor with ankylosing spondylitis. Source material: blood, either unsorted or a sorted T cell fraction (not recorded which). J is TRBJ2-3 and V is TRBV10-3, with a weak D call TRBD1 (6 bases). The CDR3, as DNA: TGTGCCATCGGCAGGGGAGCGCCAGATACGCAGTATTTT. Encoded protein: CAIGRGAPDTQYF.